Below are 20 T cell receptor beta chains sequenced from a single sample in a study of response to subunit inactivated influenza vaccine. MiXCR, applied by TCRdb to the RT-PCR reads, yields one record per CDR3 protein. The table has about 540,000 distinct CDR3 sequences, 20% to 25% seen once; the top ten hold 2.8%. The same data also went into a second study, on T cells expressing NK-cell markers. That source adds: 5'RACE template switching built TCR beta cDNA with unique molecular identifiers.

Sequenced here: CD4+ T cells sorted from PBMCs, sampled roughly 12 days after vaccination. Receptors were obtained from a man aged 45-65 years who received an inactivated influenza vaccine.

A single count supports this clonotype. This may come from a read error, since a much larger clone is one base off. The chain combines TRBV12-3 or TRBV12-4 with TRBJ2-5; 9 bases are shared with TRBD1. CDR3 length: 15 residues. V shed 8 bases and J 2 bases; nucleotides not matched to a gene: 9. Here the CDR3 DNA reads TGTGCCAGCGGTAGGGGACAGGGACGTCAAGAGACCCAGTACTTC. Protein: CASGRGQGRQETQYF.

The chain carries TRBV10-3 and TRBJ2-3; perhaps TRBD2 as D (6 bases). The germline V gene has CDR1 ENHRY and CDR2 SYGVKD. The ends were cut back, 8 bases at V and 3 bases at J, with 12 bases in the middle. The CDR3 runs to 13 residues. The CDR3 sequence is CAIGRGGTDTQYF. The CDR3, as DNA: TGTGCCATCGGGCGGGGTGGGACAGATACGCAGTATTTT.

The sample holds a few counts of this clonotype. CDR3 DNA sequence: TGTGCCAGCAGTAGCAGACAGGGGATTCAAGAGACCCAGTACTTC. It codes for CASSSRQGIQETQYF. The chain has TRBV6-1 and TRBJ2-5; 8 positions match TRBD1. Germline V lookup: CDR1 MNHNS, CDR2 SASEGT. With V trimmed by 5 bases and J by 2 bases, 7 bases remained unmatched. This CDR3 comprises 15 residues.

The table lists this clonotype with a few counts. This chain links TRBV24-1 with TRBJ2-3, with D unclear. This CDR3 has 11 residues. CDR1 KGHDR and CDR2 SFDVKD come from the germline V gene. V was trimmed by 0 bases and J by 9 bases, leaving 3 bases between them. In nucleotides, the CDR3 is TGTGCCACCAGTGATTTGAACACGCAGTATTTT. Protein: CATSDLNTQYF.

This chain connects TRBV20-1 to TRBJ2-1; D remains ambiguous. The germline V gene has CDR1 DFQATT and CDR2 SNEGSKA (reference sequence). CDR3 size: 11 residues. Trimming pared 3 bases from V and 6 bases from J, leaving 6 bases between. CDR3 DNA: TGCAGTGCTAGCGACACCAATGAGCAGTTCTTC. Residues: CSASDTNEQFF.

The CDR3 is CSVDRTGRTEAFF. The CDR3 DNA sequence: TGCAGCGTTGACCGGACAGGGCGCACTGAAGCTTTCTTT. The gene calls are TRBV29-1 and TRBJ1-1; TRBD1 matches at 8 bases. CDR1 and CDR2 (germline): SQVTM, ANQGSEA. This CDR3 has 13 residues. The trim removed 3 bases at V and 4 bases at J, leaving 4 bases unmatched. Complete variable domain (other parts from reference TRBV29-1 and TRBJ1-1): SAVISQKPSRDICQRGTSLTIQCQVDSQVTMMFWYRQQPGQSLTLIATANQGSEATYESGFVIDKFPISRPNLTFSTLTVSNMSPEDSSIYLCSVDRTGRTEAFFGQGTRLTVV.

This clonotype turned up a few times. The chain uses TRBV3-1 and TRBJ2-5; TRBD2 aligns across 11 bases. Per the germline V gene, CDR1 is LGHDT and CDR2 is YNNKEL (reference sequence). J gave up 4 bases and V 0 bases, and 10 bases lay outside the gene matches. This CDR3 has 18 residues. CDR3 in amino acids: CASSQDLLAGVLGETQYF. DNA of the CDR3: TGTGCCAGCAGCCAAGATTTACTAGCGGGGGTTTTGGGAGAGACCCAGTACTTC.

This chain connects TRBV5-1 to TRBJ2-7, with D possibly matching TRBD1 (5 bases). Trimming removed 0 bases from V and 6 bases from J, with 10 bases in between. Germline-derived CDR1 and CDR2 are SGHRS and YFSETQ. This CDR3 comprises 13 residues. CDR3: CASSLEQVAEQYF. The DNA for the CDR3 is TGCGCCAGCAGCTTGGAACAGGTAGCCGAGCAGTACTTC. Full variable domain (remainder filled in from reference TRBV5-1 and TRBJ2-7): KAGVTQTPRYLIKTRGQQVTLSCSPISGHRSVSWYQQTPGQGLQFLFEYFSETQRNKGNFPGRFSGRQFSNSRSEMNVSTLELGDSALYLCASSLEQVAEQYFGPGTRLTVT.

This clonotype was seen a handful of times. V is TRBV5-5 and J is TRBJ2-5; 7 bases line up with TRBD2. Germline V gives CDR1 SGHKS, CDR2 YYEKEE (reference sequence). The V and J ends lost 2 bases and 1 base, in that order; junction bases with no gene match: 5. This CDR3 has 15 residues. Here the CDR3 DNA reads TGTGCCAGCAGCTTTCCTAGCGGAAGCCAAGAGACCCAGTACTTC. Translation: CASSFPSGSQETQYF.

The chain recombines TRBV7-2 with TRBJ2-3; the match to TRBD2 covers 11 bases. After removal of 2 bases from V and 4 bases from J, the junction contained 8 bases not matched to a gene. This CDR3 region has 17 residues. In germline, CDR1 is SGHTA, CDR2 FQGNSA. Here the CDR3 reads CASSLPLAGGWPDTQYF. In nucleotides, the CDR3 is TGTGCCAGCAGCTTACCCCTAGCGGGAGGATGGCCAGATACGCAGTATTTT.

This clonotype has a handful of counts. This chain connects TRBV20-1 to TRBJ2-1, with D hard to call. Trimming took off 1 base at V and 0 bases at J, with 10 bases between the two ends. CDR3 length: 15 amino acids. Germline loops: CDR1 DFQATT, CDR2 SNEGSKA (reference sequence). Here the CDR3 reads CSARVTVSSYNEQFF. CDR3 DNA: TGCAGTGCTAGAGTCACAGTTAGCTCCTACAATGAGCAGTTCTTC.

CDR3 sequence: CSVPSGRRVLYSYNEQFF. The DNA of the CDR3 is TGCAGCGTACCTAGCGGGAGGCGCGTCCTCTATTCCTACAATGAGCAGTTCTTC. The chain employs TRBV29-1 and TRBJ2-1, with TRBD2 identical over 11 bases. Germline-derived CDR1 and CDR2 are SQVTM and ANQGSEA. The junction had 14 bases not matched to a gene; V was cut back by 6 bases and J by 1 base. The CDR3 loop spans 18 amino acids.

A few counts support this clonotype. The rearrangement links TRBV6-2 or TRBV6-3 to TRBJ1-5, with 8 bases identical to TRBD1. The J segment lost 7 bases and the V segment lost 6 bases, leaving 11 bases of the junction unmatched. Germline-derived CDR1 and CDR2 are MNHEY and SVGEGT. There are 15 residues in the CDR3. The chain's CDR3 is CASRQTGALAQPQHF. The CDR3, as DNA: TGTGCCAGCAGACAGACAGGGGCACTCGCACAGCCCCAGCATTTT.

This sequence joins TRBV12-3 or TRBV12-4 and TRBJ1-4; 8 bases line up with TRBD1. The junction had 10 bases not matched to a gene; V was cut back by 5 bases and J by 8 bases. The CDR3 totals 15 residues. CDR3: CASSATGTGREKLFF. The CDR3, as DNA: TGTGCCAGCAGTGCCACCGGGACAGGAAGGGAAAAACTGTTTTTT.

This clonotype has more than one count but fewer than ten. The rearrangement joins TRBV15 to TRBJ2-1; possible D gene TRBD1, 5 bases. The CDR3 has 13 residues. Germline values: CDR1 LNHNV, CDR2 YYDKDF (reference sequence). Trimming cost V 1 base and J 10 bases, with 11 bases left between them. In DNA form, the CDR3 reads TGTGCCACCAGCAGAGGAAGGGGATCCGAGCAGTTCTTC. Its translation: CATSRGRGSEQFF.

This clonotype showed up just a few times. The chain joins TRBV11-1 to TRBJ2-7, with no clear D. Germline CDR1 SGHAT, CDR2 FQDESV (reference sequence). This CDR3 has 15 amino acids. Trimming cost V 1 base and J 2 bases, with 12 bases left between them. The CDR3 loop reads CASSLGRKGPYEQYF. The CDR3 bases are TGTGCCAGCAGCTTAGGCCGGAAGGGTCCCTACGAGCAGTACTTC.

This clonotype came up a few times. This sequence joins TRBV10-3 and TRBJ2-7, with TRBD1 identical over 7 bases. CDR1 is ENHRY, CDR2 SYGVKD, per germline. V gave up 4 bases and J gave up 2 bases; unmatched junction bases: 2. The CDR3 runs to 13 residues. CDR3 in amino acids: CAISAGTAYEQYF. CDR3 bases: TGTGCCATCAGTGCCGGGACAGCCTACGAGCAGTACTTC.

This clonotype was recorded many times. The V and J genes are TRBV20-1 and TRBJ1-2; D not certain. V was shortened by 0 bases and J by 7 bases, with 6 bases between the two germline ends. The CDR3 runs 11 residues. Germline V gene lookup returns CDR1 DFQATT and CDR2 SNEGSKA (reference sequence). The DNA of the CDR3 is TGCAGTGCTAGAGATAGAGTTGGCTACACCTTC. Translated: CSARDRVGYTF.

The gene calls are TRBV20-1 and TRBJ2-5, with TRBD2 identical over 7 bases. Trimming took 1 base from V and 3 from J; bases not matched to a gene: 2. The CDR3 runs to 13 residues. Per germline, CDR1 DFQATT and CDR2 SNEGSKA (reference sequence). The CDR3 DNA reads as TGCAGTGCTAGAGGGGGAGGGGAAGAGACCCAGTACTTC. Protein sequence: CSARGGGEETQYF.

V gene TRBV7-9 combines with J gene TRBJ2-5; D not certain. The CDR3 contains 15 residues. V was shortened by 5 bases and J by 5 bases, with 18 bases between the two germline ends. Germline V gene data show CDR1 as SEHNR and CDR2 as FQNEAQ (reference sequence). The CDR3 DNA sequence: TGTGCCAGCAGCCGCCGGCTAAGCCTTGGGGAGACCCAGTACTTC. Translation: CASSRRLSLGETQYF. The full variable domain, rest sourced from reference TRBV7-9 and TRBJ2-5, is DTGVSQNPRHKITKRGQNVTFRCDPISEHNRLYWYRQTLGQGPEFLTYFQNEAQLEKSRLLSDRFSAERPKGSFSTLEIQRTEQGDSAMYLCASSRRLSLGETQYFGPGTRLLVL.